The clone carrying this TCR beta chain was observed at least ten times. The sample belongs to a study of regulatory T cells in long-lasting Graves disease. Study-wide context: Graves' patients (newly diagnosed) had been on antithyroid drugs under 3 months.

V gave up 8 bases and J gave up 0 bases, with 11 bases separating them. Germline assignment: CDR1 MNHNS and CDR2 SASEGT. The CDR3 has 13 amino acids. Arm-PCR with iRepertoire HTBI primers amplified the CDR3 regions for these TCR beta libraries. MiXCR was run by TCRdb on the multiplex PCR reads, yielding one entry per CDR3 protein. The top ten hold roughly 27% of the sample, which has under 400,000 distinct CDR3 sequences, 16% seen once. Specified time point: newly diagnosed GD, antithyroid drugs for less than 3 months. PBMCs provided the RNA from which the TCR library was made. In addition, the sample was reused for a study of T cells in Graves' hyperthyroidism and ophthalmopathy. That paper adds: With the HTBI primer set, the TCR CDR3 went through a first round of RT-PCR. The model's output predicted ophthalmopathy at a median of roughly 6.9 months prior to onset.

This rearrangement joins TRBV6-1 to TRBJ2-7; TRBD2 might be the D (5 bases). The clonotype comes from a man aged 35 to 55 with Graves disease. The sample consisted of peripheral blood mononuclear cells (PBMCs), taken at new diagnosis, from a patient treated with antithyroid drugs. The CDR3 reads CASCRGLSYEQYF. Here the CDR3 DNA reads TGTGCCAGCTGTCGGGGTCTCTCCTACGAGCAGTACTTC.